This entry lists 8 T cell receptor beta chains sequenced from one sample in a study of CD8 T cells in ankylosing spondylitis. Using its own MiXCR run on the 5' RACE reads, TCRdb lists one record per CDR3 protein. The sample yields nearly 350,000 distinct CDR3 sequences, 14% to 15% seen once. The sample was blood, either unsorted or a sorted T cell fraction (not recorded which). These receptors all come from a male donor with ankylosing spondylitis or in good health (not recorded which).

The CDR3 DNA is TGTGCCAGCACCATGACAAGGGGGTCCATCGGGGAGCTGTTTTTT. It specifies CASTMTRGSIGELFF. The V and J genes are TRBV12-3 or TRBV12-4 and TRBJ2-2, with TRBD1 as a possible D gene (6 bases). Between the trimmed V and J ends, which lost 7 bases and 7 bases, there was a span of 19 bases. There are 15 residues in the CDR3.

This clonotype has more than one count but fewer than ten. The rearrangement joins TRBV29-1 to TRBJ2-7, with a tentative D call TRBD1 (5 bases). The CDR3 covers 13 residues. Trimming removed 3 bases at V and 6 bases at J, with 15 bases between. The germline CDR1 and CDR2 sequences are SQVTM and ANQGSEA. The CDR3 nucleotides are TGCAGCGTTGACGATGGGGCCCAAGGCGAGCAGTACTTC. Translated: CSVDDGAQGEQYF.

The chain has TRBV5-5 and TRBJ1-5; D remains ambiguous. The ends were cut back, 0 bases at V and 6 bases at J, with 7 bases in the middle. Germline CDR1 is SGHKS and CDR2 is YYEKEE (reference sequence). This CDR3 has 13 residues. As DNA, the CDR3 is TGTGCCAGCAGCTTGGATTACGGTCAGCCCCAGCATTTT. Amino acids: CASSLDYGQPQHF.

V gene TRBV5-1 combines with J gene TRBJ2-2, with D unresolved. CDR1 and CDR2 (germline): SGHRS, YFSETQ. The CDR3 has 15 amino acids. V was cut by 3 bases and J by 1 base, with 10 bases left in between. The DNA of the CDR3 is TGCGCCAGCAGCTGGACGGACGAGAACACCGGGGAGCTGTTTTTT. Protein product: CASSWTDENTGELFF.

This clonotype occurred once. CDR3 DNA: TGTGCTAGCCTTCGGGAGGCCCCCCCCAATGAGCAGTTCTTC. It yields the protein CASLREAPPNEQFF. This chain connects TRBV12-5 to TRBJ2-1; 7 bases are a match to TRBD2. CDR3 size: 14 residues. Germline V gene lookup returns CDR1 LGHNT and CDR2 FRNRAP. V shed 9 bases and J 6 bases; nucleotides not matched to a gene: 11. Full variable domain (remainder filled in from reference TRBV12-5 and TRBJ2-1): DARVTQTPRHKVTEMGQEVTMRCQPILGHNTVFWYRQTMMQGLELLAYFRNRAPLDDSGMPKDRFSAEMPDATLATLKIQPSEPRDSAVYFCASLREAPPNEQFFGPGTRLTVL.

The chain recombines TRBV7-2 with TRBJ1-4; the D is unclear. The V end was cut by 0 bases, the J end by 0 bases, with 8 bases between. The CDR3 sequence is 16 residues long. Germline lookup yields CDR1 SGHTA and CDR2 FQGNSA. The DNA for the CDR3 is TGTGCCAGCAGCTTAGCTCAGACCCCAACTAATGAAAAACTGTTTTTT. It is translated as CASSLAQTPTNEKLFF. Full variable domain (outside the CDR3, taken from reference TRBV7-2 and TRBJ1-4): GAGVSQSPSNKVTEKGKDVELRCDPISGHTALYWYRQSLGQGLEFLIYFQGNSAPDKSGLPSDRFSAERTGGSVSTLTIQRTQQEDSAVYLCASSLAQTPTNEKLFFGSGTQLSVL.

CDR3: CASRTGGSTGELFF. For the CDR3, the DNA is TGTGCCAGCAGGACAGGGGGCAGCACCGGGGAGCTGTTTTTT. The rearrangement uses TRBV9 and TRBJ2-2; 10 bases align to TRBD1. V lost 5 bases to trimming and J lost 4 bases; unmatched junction nucleotides: 2. From germline, CDR1 is SGDLS and CDR2 YYNGEE. The CDR3 is made up of 14 amino acids.

The sample holds a few counts of this clonotype. The gene calls are TRBV7-6 and TRBJ1-1; D uncertain. The V gene's germline CDR1 is SGHVS and CDR2 FNYEAQ. The germline V and J ends were trimmed by 3 bases and 0 bases, with 5 bases remaining between them. The length of the CDR3 is 13 residues. Written as DNA, the CDR3 is TGTGCCAGCAGCTTCGACCTGAACACTGAAGCTTTCTTT. Translated: CASSFDLNTEAFF.